The 32 T cell receptor beta chains in this list originate from one sample, sequenced in a study of T cells in Graves' hyperthyroidism and ophthalmopathy. TCR beta CDR3 sequences were amplified from RNA transcripts. HTBI primers were used for first-round RT-PCR of the TCR CDR3. TCRdb re-analysed the multiplex PCR reads in MiXCR, keeping a single row per CDR3 protein. The sample has hundreds of thousands of distinct CDR3 sequences, less than 25% seen once. The sample was blood. Source of these receptors: a man aged 25 to 40 with Graves' ophthalmopathy.

This clonotype was counted at least ten times. CDR3 protein: CASSLGANLQYF. CDR3 DNA sequence: TGTGCCAGCAGTTTAGGGGCCAATTTGCAGTACTTC. The chain joins TRBV28 to TRBJ2-7; D may be TRBD1 (5 bases). The length of the CDR3 is 12 residues. The ends were cut back, 2 bases at V and 9 bases at J, with 11 bases in the middle. CDR1 MDHEN and CDR2 SYDVKM come from the germline V gene.

J is TRBJ2-7 and V is TRBV2, with D possibly matching TRBD1 (6 bases). CDR1 is SNHLY and CDR2 is FYNNEI in the germline V gene. The CDR3 is 15 residues long. V was trimmed by 6 bases and J by 1 base, leaving 16 bases between them. CDR3 loop: CASSPSGTQSYEQYF. DNA of the CDR3: TGTGCCAGCAGCCCGTCCGGGACACAATCCTACGAGCAGTACTTC.

A word on this clonotype: No conserved phenylalanine or tryptophan ends this CDR3, so it is likely a read error. The chain employs TRBV28 and TRBJ1-1, with a weak D call TRBD1 (5 bases). V was trimmed by 5 bases and J by 0 bases, leaving 10 bases between them. The germline gives CDR1 MDHEN, CDR2 SYDVKM. The CDR3 sequence is 14 residues long. The chain's CDR3 is CASSEDTMNTEAFS. In DNA form, the CDR3 reads TGTGCCAGCAGTGAGGACACCATGAACACTGAAGCTTTCTCT.

This clonotype turned up a few times. The rearrangement links TRBV27 to TRBJ2-1; TRBD1 matches at 10 bases. The CDR3 runs 15 residues. The germline CDR1 and CDR2 sequences are MNHEY and SMNVEV (reference sequence). The V gene end was trimmed by 3 bases and the J gene end by 7 bases; junction bases not matched to a gene: 6. The chain's CDR3 is CASSFRDRGLNEQFF. CDR3 nucleotide sequence: TGTGCCAGCAGTTTCCGGGACAGGGGATTAAATGAGCAGTTCTTC.

This clonotype was counted only a few times. The CDR3 bases are TGTGCCAGCAGCCAATCAGGCAGGGACACTGAAGCTTTCTTT. Encoded protein: CASSQSGRDTEAFF. This chain uses TRBV16 with TRBJ1-1, with a weak D call TRBD1 (5 bases). The CDR3 totals 14 residues. Between the trimmed V and J ends, which lost 0 bases and 3 bases, there was a span of 8 bases. CDR1 is KGHSY and CDR2 is FQNENV in the germline V gene.

This clonotype occurred a few times. The chain employs TRBV12-3 or TRBV12-4 and TRBJ2-3, with 11 nucleotides matching TRBD2. The CDR3 length is 16 residues. The V and J ends lost 3 bases and 4 bases, in that order; junction bases with no gene match: 6. As DNA, the CDR3 is TGTGCCAGCAGTTTGGGGCTAGCGGGAGGTCCAGATACGCAGTATTTT. Encoded protein: CASSLGLAGGPDTQYF.

This clonotype was detected many times. This chain uses TRBV28 with TRBJ1-2, with TRBD1 matching over 8 bases. With V trimmed by 3 bases and J by 8 bases, 8 bases remained unmatched. Germline loops: CDR1 MDHEN, CDR2 SYDVKM. The CDR3 is 14 amino acids. CDR3 sequence: CASSFGDRGRGYTF. The CDR3 DNA reads as TGTGCCAGCAGTTTCGGAGACAGGGGCAGAGGCTACACCTTC.

This clonotype was counted between two and nine times. This chain connects TRBV19 to TRBJ2-3; TRBD2 agrees at 9 bases. With V trimmed by 3 bases and J by 1 base, 11 bases remained unmatched. Germline loops: CDR1 LNHDA, CDR2 SQIVND (reference sequence). The CDR3 length is 18 residues. The DNA for the CDR3 is TGTGCCAGTAGTATGCGTAGTGCTAGCGGGACAGGCACAGATACGCAGTATTTT. The encoded protein is CASSMRSASGTGTDTQYF.

The chain carries TRBV20-1 and TRBJ2-3; 13 bases are shared with TRBD2. The length of the CDR3 is 15 residues. CDR1 is DFQATT, CDR2 SNEGSKA, per germline (reference sequence). The junction had 6 bases not matched to a gene; V was cut back by 6 bases and J by 3 bases. The CDR3 sequence: CSAILAGGGTDTQYF. CDR3 nucleotides: TGCAGTGCAATACTAGCGGGAGGGGGTACAGATACGCAGTATTTT.

This clonotype showed up just once. The CDR3 here is CASRDSSGRINEQFF. Here the CDR3 DNA reads TGTGCCAGCAGGGACTCTAGCGGGAGGATCAATGAGCAGTTCTTC. The gene calls are TRBV7-2 and TRBJ2-1; 11 bases match TRBD2. The germline CDR1 and CDR2 sequences are SGHTA and FQGNSA. The ends lost 6 bases at V and 6 bases at J; junction bases unmatched: 7. CDR3 size: 15 residues.

This clonotype was seen many times. This sequence joins TRBV2 and TRBJ1-5; perhaps TRBD1 as D (5 bases). This CDR3 is built from 14 residues. V lost 6 bases and J 3 bases, leaving 12 bases between the germline ends. Germline loops: CDR1 SNHLY, CDR2 FYNNEI. The CDR3 reads CASSVDSVNQPQHF. The CDR3 DNA reads TGTGCCAGCAGCGTAGACAGTGTCAATCAGCCCCAGCATTTT.

This clonotype was detected ten times or more. The rearrangement joins TRBV5-1 to TRBJ1-1; D possibly corresponds to TRBD1 (5 bases). V shed 4 bases and J shed 0 bases, with 10 bases lying between them. Per the germline V gene, CDR1 is SGHRS and CDR2 is YFSETQ. There are 14 residues in the CDR3. CDR3 in DNA: TGCGCCAGCAGCCCCCAGGGTGTGAACACTGAAGCTTTCTTT. Protein sequence: CASSPQGVNTEAFF.

The table lists this clonotype with many counts. V is TRBV11-2 and J is TRBJ2-7; unclear D gene. The CDR3 consists of 15 residues. The germline CDR1 and CDR2 sequences are SGHAT and FQNNGV. V gave up 2 bases and J gave up 3 bases, with 14 bases separating them. This CDR3 is CASSLLAPPNYEQYF. The CDR3 DNA follows: TGTGCCAGCAGCTTATTGGCCCCGCCCAACTACGAGCAGTACTTC.

This clonotype was seen repeatedly, ten times or more. The chain couples TRBV12-3 or TRBV12-4 to TRBJ1-3, with D hard to call. The CDR3 has 14 amino acids. The V end was cut by 6 bases, the J end by 2 bases, with 11 bases between. The CDR3 coding sequence is TGTGCCAGCAGCCACGAAGCTACTGGAAACACCATATATTTT. It translates to CASSHEATGNTIYF.

CDR3 in DNA: TGTGCCAGTAGTGAGGGGCTCCGCACAGATACGCAGTATTTT. Translation: CASSEGLRTDTQYF. The gene calls are TRBV19 and TRBJ2-3; D possibly matches TRBD1 or TRBD2 (5 bases each). The CDR3 totals 14 residues. V lost 5 bases and J 1 base, leaving 10 bases between the germline ends. CDR1 is LNHDA and CDR2 is SQIVND in the germline V gene (reference sequence). Filled out from reference TRBV19 and TRBJ2-3, the complete variable domain reads DGGITQSPKYLFRKEGQNVTLSCEQNLNHDAMYWYRQDPGQGLRLIYYSQIVNDFQKGDIAEGYSVSREKKESFPLTVTSAQKNPTAFYLCASSEGLRTDTQYFGPGTRLTVL.

The chain is built from TRBV19 and TRBJ2-5, with D uncertain. This CDR3 is built from 13 residues. V gave up 3 bases and J gave up 2 bases, with 7 bases separating them. Germline values: CDR1 LNHDA, CDR2 SQIVND (reference sequence). The CDR3 nucleotides read TGTGCCAGTAGTATCTGGGCGCAAGAGACCCAGTACTTC. It is translated as CASSIWAQETQYF.

The chain is built from TRBV3-1 and TRBJ2-7, with 12 bases fitting TRBD2. V lost 1 base and J lost 6; bases outside the gene matches: 7. Per the germline V gene, CDR1 is LGHDT and CDR2 is YNNKEL (reference sequence). CDR3 size: 16 residues. The DNA for the CDR3 is TGTGCCAGCAGCCAAGCTAGCGGGAGGGCCAATCCCGAGCAGTACTTC. It translates to CASSQASGRANPEQYF.

The chain is built from TRBV20-1 and TRBJ2-5; TRBD1 matches at 10 bases. The CDR3 spans 14 residues. From germline, CDR1 is DFQATT and CDR2 SNEGSKA (reference sequence). V shed 2 bases, J shed 7 bases, and the junction held 7 bases outside the gene matches. CDR3 protein: CSARSDRGVGTQYF. In nucleotides, the CDR3 is TGCAGTGCTAGATCGGACAGGGGGGTGGGGACCCAGTACTTC.

The chain carries TRBV7-9 and TRBJ1-4; D not resolved. The CDR3 consists of 13 residues. V lost 5 bases to trimming and J lost 5 bases, with 9 bases between them. Germline CDR1 and CDR2: SEHNR and FQNEAQ (reference sequence). For the CDR3, the DNA is TGTGCCAGCAGCAGTCAGATGAATGAAAAACTGTTTTTT. It yields the protein CASSSQMNEKLFF.

This chain connects TRBV12-3 or TRBV12-4 to TRBJ2-6; D remains ambiguous. Between the trimmed V and J ends, which lost 2 bases and 0 bases, there was a span of 8 bases. CDR3 length equals 16 residues. CDR3 sequence (DNA): TGTGCCAGCAGTTTAATTCGGGTCTCTGGGGCCAACGTCCTGACTTTC. Its translation is CASSLIRVSGANVLTF.

V and J are TRBV27 and TRBJ2-7; possibly TRBD1 for D (6 bases). Germline CDR1 is MNHEY and CDR2 is SMNVEV (reference sequence). V lost 4 bases to trimming and J lost 6 bases, with 16 bases between them. The CDR3 extends over 14 amino acids. The CDR3 DNA sequence: TGTGCCAGCAGTTCCGGTGGCAGGGGTTCCGAGCAGTACTTC. Its protein is CASSSGGRGSEQYF.

This clonotype was recorded many times. The rearrangement joins TRBV12-3 or TRBV12-4 to TRBJ2-1, with 9 bases fitting TRBD1. This CDR3 spans 15 amino acids. Trimming took 6 bases from V and 7 from J; bases not matched to a gene: 10. Here the CDR3 reads CASRPPGQGTNEQFF. CDR3 coding DNA: TGTGCCAGCAGGCCCCCGGGACAGGGTACTAATGAGCAGTTCTTC.

This clonotype was seen a few times. The rearrangement links TRBV28 to TRBJ1-2, with 9 bases that match TRBD1. CDR3 length: 14 amino acids. The ends lost 6 bases at V and 4 bases at J; junction bases unmatched: 6. In germline, CDR1 is MDHEN, CDR2 SYDVKM. As DNA, the CDR3 is TGTGCCAGCAGGGGGACAGGGCGTATCTATGGCTACACCTTC. Amino acid sequence: CASRGTGRIYGYTF.

V gene TRBV2 combines with J gene TRBJ2-6; 10 bases map to TRBD1. The V and J ends lost 6 bases and 1 base, in that order; junction bases with no gene match: 6. This CDR3 contains 17 residues. The germline CDR1 and CDR2 sequences are SNHLY and FYNNEI. Here the CDR3 reads CASRAGTGVSGANVLTF. For the CDR3, the DNA is TGTGCCAGCAGAGCCGGGACAGGGGTGTCTGGGGCCAACGTCCTGACTTTC.

The CDR3 DNA reads TGTGCCAGCAGTGAATTCCGGCGGGAGTCTGAGCAGTTCTTC. Residues: CASSEFRRESEQFF. This rearrangement joins TRBV6-1 to TRBJ2-1, with 7 nucleotides matching TRBD2. Germline CDR1 is MNHNS and CDR2 is SASEGT. V was pared by 2 bases and J by 9 bases, with 7 bases of the junction left unmatched. This CDR3 region has 14 residues.

V usage is TRBV20-1 and J usage is TRBJ2-3, with D possibly TRBD2 on 6 matching bases. The CDR3 loop spans 15 amino acids. CDR1 is DFQATT and CDR2 is SNEGSKA in the germline V gene (reference sequence). With 6 bases removed from V and 4 bases from J, the gap between germline ends came to 20 bases. The CDR3 sequence: CSATPGGNEADTQYF. The CDR3 DNA reads TGCAGTGCCACCCCCGGCGGGAATGAGGCAGATACGCAGTATTTT.

This clonotype was observed a handful of times. The V and J genes are TRBV12-3 or TRBV12-4 and TRBJ1-1, with 8 bases that match TRBD1. V gave up 6 bases and J gave up 6 bases; unmatched junction bases: 12. This CDR3 has 15 amino acids. CDR3 bases: TGTGCCAGCAGGTTCTCAGGGGGCGCCTCCGCTGAAGCTTTCTTT. It translates to CASRFSGGASAEAFF.

Regarding this clonotype: A much larger clone sits a single nucleotide away, making a read error possible. The rearrangement joins TRBV28 to TRBJ1-2; 7 positions agree with TRBD1. Germline V CDR1 and CDR2: MDHEN, SYDVKM. This CDR3 is 12 amino acids long. J lost 2 bases, V lost 6 bases, and 0 bases had no gene match. DNA for the CDR3: TGTGCCAGCAGGGGACAGAACTATGGCTACACCTTC. Translation gives CASRGQNYGYTF.

The rearrangement uses TRBV6-2 or TRBV6-3 and TRBJ2-7; TRBD1 matches 7 bases. The CDR3 extends over 15 amino acids. Germline assignment: CDR1 MNHEY and CDR2 SVGEGT. J was trimmed by 9 bases and V by 6 bases; bases with no gene match: 17. CDR3 sequence (DNA): TGTGCCAGCAGCCGTCCGGACAGGTCCTTTTTGTGGCAGTACTTC. It is translated as CASSRPDRSFLWQYF.

The chain couples TRBV12-3 or TRBV12-4 to TRBJ2-5; D is possibly TRBD1 or TRBD2 (6 bases each). The CDR3 contains 16 residues. V lost 3 bases, J lost 3 bases, and 17 bases lay in between. CDR3 nucleotide sequence: TGTGCCAGCAGTTTTTTGATGTGGGGGGCCAAAGAGACCCAGTACTTC. As protein: CASSFLMWGAKETQYF.

V gene TRBV7-9 combines with J gene TRBJ2-1; D assignment may be TRBD1 or TRBD2 (6 bases each). This CDR3 region has 15 residues. Germline V lookup: CDR1 SEHNR, CDR2 FQNEAQ (reference sequence). The ends were cut back, 1 base at V and 3 bases at J, with 10 bases in the middle. The CDR3 DNA sequence: TGTGCCAGCAGCTTAGAGGGGGGCCACTACAATGAGCAGTTCTTC. It encodes CASSLEGGHYNEQFF.

This clonotype was observed at least ten times. V usage is TRBV28 and J usage is TRBJ1-4; 7 bases align to TRBD1. Germline V gene data show CDR1 as MDHEN and CDR2 as SYDVKM. The ends lost 1 base at V and 0 bases at J; junction bases unmatched: 5. The CDR3 runs 17 residues. The CDR3 spells CASSLSLGQPTNEKLFF. The CDR3 coding sequence is TGTGCCAGCAGTTTATCCCTGGGACAGCCAACTAATGAAAAACTGTTTTTT.